This TCR beta chain was sequenced for a study of CD8 T cells in Susac syndrome. With random hexamers, 0.5 to 1 ug RNA was reverse transcribed. TCRdb processed the immunoSEQ multiplex PCR reads anew with MiXCR; each CDR3 protein has one entry. Here the sample spans some 240,000 distinct CDR3 sequences, around 96% being singletons. This CDR3 is 13 amino acids long. Trimming removed 1 base from V and 5 bases from J, with 11 bases in between. Germline lookup yields CDR1 DFQATT and CDR2 SNEGSKA (reference sequence). The patients with Susac syndrome were individuals who fulfilled the recently defined diagnostic criteria for disease that was either definite or probable. TEMRA cells were enriched by FACS, while CD8+ and CD4+ T cells were obtained through a negative isolation that was performed magnetically.

The TCR sequence derives from a human donor with Susac syndrome. V and J are TRBV20-1 and TRBJ1-2, with no clear D. The sequencing input was CD4+ T cells from PBMCs. The CDR3 spells CSARAHSDYGYTF. CDR3 nucleotides: TGCAGTGCTAGAGCCCACAGCGATTATGGCTACACCTTC.